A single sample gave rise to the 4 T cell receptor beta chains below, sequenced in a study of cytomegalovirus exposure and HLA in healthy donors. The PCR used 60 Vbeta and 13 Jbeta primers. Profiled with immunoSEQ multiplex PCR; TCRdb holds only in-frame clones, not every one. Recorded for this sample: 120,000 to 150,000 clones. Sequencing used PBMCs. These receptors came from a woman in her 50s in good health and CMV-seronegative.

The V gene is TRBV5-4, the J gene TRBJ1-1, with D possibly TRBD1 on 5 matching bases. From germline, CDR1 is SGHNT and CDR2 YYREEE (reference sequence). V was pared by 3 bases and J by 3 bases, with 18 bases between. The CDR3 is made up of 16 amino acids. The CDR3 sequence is CASSSYPGGRYTEAFF. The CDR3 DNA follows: TGTGCCAGCAGCTCCTACCCCGGGGGACGTTACACTGAAGCTTTCTTT.

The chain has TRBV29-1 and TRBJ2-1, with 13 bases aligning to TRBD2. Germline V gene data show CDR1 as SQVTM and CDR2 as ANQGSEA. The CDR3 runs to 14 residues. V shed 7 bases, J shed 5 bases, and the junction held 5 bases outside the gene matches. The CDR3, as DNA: TGCAGCGGTCGGACTAGCGGGGGAGACAATGAGCAGTTCTTC. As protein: CSGRTSGGDNEQFF.

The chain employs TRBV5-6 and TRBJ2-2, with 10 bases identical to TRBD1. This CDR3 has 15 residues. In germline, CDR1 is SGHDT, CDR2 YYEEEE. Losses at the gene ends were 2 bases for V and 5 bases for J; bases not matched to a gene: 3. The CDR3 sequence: CASSLGQGVTGELFF. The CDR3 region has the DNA TGTGCCAGCAGCTTAGGACAGGGGGTTACCGGGGAGCTGTTTTTT.

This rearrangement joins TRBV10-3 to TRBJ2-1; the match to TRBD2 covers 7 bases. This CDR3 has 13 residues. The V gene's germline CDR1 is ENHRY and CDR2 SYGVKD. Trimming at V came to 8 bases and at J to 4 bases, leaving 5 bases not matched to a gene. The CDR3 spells CAIRAGIYNEQFF. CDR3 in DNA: TGTGCCATCCGAGCGGGGATATACAATGAGCAGTTCTTC.